This TCR beta chain derives from a study of glioma-infiltrating T cells after dendritic cell vaccination. Germline V CDR1 and CDR2: MNHNS, SASEGT. This CDR3 is 13 amino acids long. V lost 5 bases to trimming and J lost 3 bases, with 10 bases between them. Sequenced by immunoSEQ multiplex PCR; TCRdb stores in-frame clones only, minus some. The table lists 50,000 to 80,000 clones, 75% to 90% of them singletons. This TCR derives from a human donor with glioblastoma. The specimen comprised blood, sampled before dendritic cell vaccination. J is TRBJ1-1 and V is TRBV6-1, with a tentative D call TRBD1 (5 bases). The CDR3, as DNA: TGTGCCAGCAGTCAGGGCTTTTACACTGAAGCTTTCTTT. Encoded protein: CASSQGFYTEAFF.